The rows below give T cell receptor beta chains drawn from one sample of a study of early T cells in non-severe SARS-CoV-2 infection. From the 5' RACE reads, TCRdb called clonotypes with MiXCR, one entry per CDR3 protein. The repertoire has roughly 23,000 distinct CDR3 sequences, approximately 5.4% of them found once; the top ten carry 14%. Sequences were derived from whole blood, sampled at baseline. The receptors come from an adult who was a healthcare worker with PCR-confirmed SARS-CoV-2 infection or an uninfected control (not recorded which). Each CDR3 is given with its conserved first and last residue. D genes are given only for firm matches. Part of the rows lack a size; the others show once, few, many or a class for expanded clones.

d_gene	v_gene	abundance	j_gene	CDR3nt	CDR3aa
TRBD1	TRBV11-2	few	TRBJ1-4	TGTGCCAGCAGCCAAGGGACAGGGGGAACTAATGAAAAACTGTTTTTT	CASSQGTGGTNEKLFF
TRBD1	TRBV18	few	TRBJ1-1	TGTGCCAGCTCACCAGAGTCCGGGACAGGGGGAAGAGCTTTCTTT	CASSPESGTGGRAFF
-	TRBV2	-	TRBJ2-1	TGTGCCAGCAGCGTACAGGGCAATGAGCAGTTCTTC	CASSVQGNEQFF
-	TRBV18	few	TRBJ2-1	TGTGCCAGCTCACCTGCAGACAATGAGCAGTTCTTC	CASSPADNEQFF
-	TRBV12-3/TRBV12-4	-	TRBJ1-5	TGTGCCAGCAGCTCGGACCGATACAATCAGCCCCAGCATTTT	CASSSDRYNQPQHF
-	TRBV6-5	-	TRBJ1-1	TGTGCCAGCAGGAAACAGAGGGGGGGCACTGAAGCTTTCTTT	CASRKQRGGTEAFF
TRBD1	TRBV30	many	TRBJ1-5	TGTGCGGTGGGGGACAGGGGTCAGCCCCAGCATTTT	CAVGDRGQPQHF
-	TRBV7-3	few	TRBJ2-3	TGTGCCAGCAGCTTCCAGCCATCTAGCACAGATACGCAGTATTTT	CASSFQPSSTDTQYF
-	TRBV7-9	many	TRBJ1-2	TGTGCCAGCAGCTTAGAATCTGCGGTGGCCTATGGCTACACCTTC	CASSLESAVAYGYTF
TRBD2	TRBV9	medium-sized	TRBJ2-5	TGTGCCAGCCTACTAGCGGAGACCCAGTACTTC	CASLLAETQYF
-	TRBV6-2/TRBV6-3	-	TRBJ1-5	TGTGCCAGCAGCCCGCAGAGGGGTTTCGGCAATCAGCCCCAGCATTTT	CASSPQRGFGNQPQHF
TRBD1	TRBV7-8	many	TRBJ2-7	TGTGCCAGCAGCCGACAGGGGACTGAGTACGAGCAGTACTTC	CASSRQGTEYEQYF
-	TRBV7-3	few	TRBJ2-3	TGTGCCAGCAGCTTAGCTAGCCCCTGGGATACGCAGTATTTT	CASSLASPWDTQYF
TRBD2	TRBV19	-	TRBJ2-2	TGTGCCAGTAGTATAGCCGGGACTATCTTTGTCCCGCACACCGGGGAGCTGTTTTTT	CASSIAGTIFVPHTGELFF
-	TRBV27	-	TRBJ2-1	TGTGCCAGCAGTTTTTCCCGGGCCTACAATGAGCAGTTCTTC	CASSFSRAYNEQFF
-	TRBV7-6	many	TRBJ1-2	TGTGCCGCATGGGACCGGGACACTTATGGCTACACCTTC	CAAWDRDTYGYTF
-	TRBV7-9	few	TRBJ1-3	TGTGCCAGCAGCTCTACAGGGACTCGCGGAAACACCATATATTTT	CASSSTGTRGNTIYF